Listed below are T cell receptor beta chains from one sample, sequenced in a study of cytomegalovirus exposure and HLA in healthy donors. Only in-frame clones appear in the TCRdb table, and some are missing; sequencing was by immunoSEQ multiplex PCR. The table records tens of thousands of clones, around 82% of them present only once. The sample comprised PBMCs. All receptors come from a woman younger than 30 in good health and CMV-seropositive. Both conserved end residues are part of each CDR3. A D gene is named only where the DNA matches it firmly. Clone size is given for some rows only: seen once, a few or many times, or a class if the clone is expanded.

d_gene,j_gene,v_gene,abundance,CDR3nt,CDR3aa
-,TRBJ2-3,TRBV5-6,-,TGTGCCAGCAGCTCGGGCAGGGGAAATACGCAGTATTTT,CASSSGRGNTQYF
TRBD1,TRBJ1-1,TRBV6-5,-,TGTGCCAGCAGTTATAACAGGGGAAACACTGAAGCTTTCTTT,CASSYNRGNTEAFF
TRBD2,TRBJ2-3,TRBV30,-,TGTGCCTGGAGCATCTGGGCGGGGGGGAGCACAGATACGCAGTATTTT,CAWSIWAGGSTDTQYF
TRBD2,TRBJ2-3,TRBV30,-,TGTGCCTGGAGTACTAGCGGGGGGCCCGGAGATACGCAGTATTTT,CAWSTSGGPGDTQYF
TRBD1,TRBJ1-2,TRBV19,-,TGTGCCAGTAGTACGGACAGGGGAGGAATCGGTGGCTACACCTTC,CASSTDRGGIGGYTF
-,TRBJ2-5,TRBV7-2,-,TGTGCCAGCAGCTTTAGCGAGAAAGAGACCCAGTACTTC,CASSFSEKETQYF
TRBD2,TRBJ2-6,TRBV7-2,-,TGTGCCAGCAGCTTAGCGCTGGGGACTAGAGGTGGGGCCAACGTCCTGACTTTC,CASSLALGTRGGANVLTF
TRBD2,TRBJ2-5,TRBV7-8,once,TGTGCCAGCAGCGCTAGCCTTGGACTAGCCTTAATCGAGGAGACCCAGTACTTC,CASSASLGLALIEETQYF
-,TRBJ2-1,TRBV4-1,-,TGCGCCAGCAGCCAAGATAACCGGGGAACACACAATGAGCAGTTCTTC,CASSQDNRGTHNEQFF
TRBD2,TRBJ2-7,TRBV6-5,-,TGTGCCAGCAGTAGAATACCTAGCGGGCACTACGAGCAGTACTTC,CASSRIPSGHYEQYF
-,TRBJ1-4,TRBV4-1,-,TGCGCCAGCAGCCTTCTCCTTTTTGAAAAACTGTTTTTT,CASSLLLFEKLFF
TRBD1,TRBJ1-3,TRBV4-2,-,TGTGCCAGCAGCCGGTCGACAGGGGTAGGAAACACCATATATTTT,CASSRSTGVGNTIYF
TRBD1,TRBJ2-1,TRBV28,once,TGTGCCACCCTACAGGGGAATGAGCAGTTCTTC,CATLQGNEQFF
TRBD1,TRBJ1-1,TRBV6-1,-,TGTGCCAGCAGTGTGAACAGGGGACGCGGTAAGAACACTGAAGCTTTCTTT,CASSVNRGRGKNTEAFF
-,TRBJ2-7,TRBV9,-,TGTGCCAGCAGCGTCTCAGGGAACAACGAGCAGTACTTC,CASSVSGNNEQYF
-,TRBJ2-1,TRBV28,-,TGTGCCAGCAGTCCGGGACCGGACAGTCTGAGCTCCTACAATGAGCAGTTCTTC,CASSPGPDSLSSYNEQFF
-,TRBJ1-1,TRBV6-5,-,TGTGCCAGCAGCACTGACAGAAACACTGAAGCTTTCTTT,CASSTDRNTEAFF
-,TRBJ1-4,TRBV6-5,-,TGTGCCAGCAGCCTGGTTGGGGGGGAGTGGGAAAAACTGTTTTTT,CASSLVGGEWEKLFF